A single T cell receptor beta chain is shown here with its context. The V and J ends lost 3 bases and 8 bases respectively, with 8 bases between them. Germline lookup yields CDR1 SQVTM and CDR2 ANQGSEA. The CDR3 extends over 11 amino acids. This entry is derived from a study of OX40 agonist ivuxolimab in advanced cancers. Study overall: A mean age of around 66 years, range about 20 to 79, was recorded, and approximately 80% were male.

Using immunoSEQ multiplex PCR, the repertoire was profiled, and TCRdb retains in-frame clones only, with some absent. Of approximately 60,000 clones in the sample, around 93% are singletons; the top ten hold about an eighth. The sequence was obtained from an adult with an advanced solid tumor such as melanoma, head and neck, liver or kidney cancer. The J gene is TRBJ2-1, the V gene TRBV29-1; no reliable D call. The sample was CD4+ or CD8+ T cells sorted from blood, taken in a trial of the OX40 agonist ivuxolimab. The CDR3 region is CSVDYRDEQFF. CDR3 sequence (DNA): TGCAGCGTTGATTATAGGGATGAGCAGTTCTTC.